This TCR beta chain is from a study of T cell responses to AZD1222 COVID-19 vaccine. Only in-frame clones appear in the TCRdb table, and some are missing; sequencing was by immunoSEQ multiplex PCR. In the table there are approximately 180,000 clones, about 89% of which are singletons. The germline CDR1 and CDR2 sequences are MDHEN and SYDVKM. The CDR3 length is 13 residues. V shed 4 bases, J shed 8 bases, and the junction held 5 bases outside the gene matches. This clone was recorded once. The origin of this receptor is an adult in good health. The chain couples TRBV28 to TRBJ1-5; 7 bases map to TRBD1. The source material was peripheral blood, sampled on day 0 of AZD1222 vaccination. DNA for the CDR3: TGTGCCAGCAGTTCCCAGGGGGTGAAGCCCCAGCATTTT. Its protein product is CASSSQGVKPQHF.